A few counts support the clone carrying this T cell receptor (beta chain). The sample comes from a study of blood T cells in healthy people across ages. CDR3 size: 13 residues. Germline-derived CDR1 and CDR2 are SQVTM and ANQGSEA. The V gene end was trimmed by 2 bases and the J gene end by 9 bases; junction bases not matched to a gene: 7. The use of a sample-barcoded 5' primer and a J-beta primer mix characterized a second PCR of roughly 7 to 11 cycles. In TCRdb, the 5' RACE reads were re-called with MiXCR into one record per CDR3 protein. Of 920,000 or so distinct CDR3 sequences in the sample, under 55% are singletons; the top ten hold approximately 20%.

The TCR was taken from an older woman in good health. Input material: blood. V and J are TRBV29-1 and TRBJ2-1, with 7 bases identical to TRBD2. CDR3 nucleotide sequence: TGCAGCGTTGAACGACTAGCACCCCGTGAGCAGTTCTTC. It codes for CSVERLAPREQFF.